The 6 T cell receptor beta chains listed next were all sequenced from one sample in a study of blood T cell repertoires in COVID-19. The method was immunoSEQ multiplex PCR; TCRdb's version includes in-frame clones alone and lacks a portion of them. There are over 100,000 clones in the sample; 87% occur only once, and around 5.3% lies in the top ten. Sequencing was done on a sample of peripheral blood. These TCRs come from a woman between 50 and 59 years old with COVID-19, enrolled during active disease.

The gene calls are TRBV29-1 and TRBJ2-1; 15 bases line up with TRBD2. After removal of 3 bases from V and 0 bases from J, the junction contained 9 bases not matched to a gene. Per germline, CDR1 SQVTM and CDR2 ANQGSEA. This CDR3 region has 19 residues. As DNA, the CDR3 is TGCAGCGTTGACTCGGGACTAGCGGGGGGCTTGAGCTCCTACAATGAGCAGTTCTTC. This codes for CSVDSGLAGGLSSYNEQFF.

The chain is built from TRBV7-3 and TRBJ2-3; 12 nucleotides match TRBD1. V was clipped by 1 base and J by 4 bases; unmatched bases: 3. CDR1 is SGHTA and CDR2 is FQGTGA in the germline V gene. The CDR3 is made up of 16 amino acids. The CDR3: CASSLKGTGGADTQYF. CDR3 DNA sequence: TGTGCCAGCAGCTTAAAGGGGACAGGGGGCGCAGATACGCAGTATTTT.

V gene TRBV18 combines with J gene TRBJ1-1; TRBD1 might be the D (5 bases). The CDR3 has 17 residues. The germline V gene encodes CDR1 KGHSH and CDR2 LQKENI. V gave up 0 bases and J gave up 1 base, with 15 bases separating them. The CDR3 coding sequence is TGTGCCAGCTCACCACCGACAGCACTGACCCCGAACACTGAAGCTTTCTTT. Translation: CASSPPTALTPNTEAFF.

The chain is built from TRBV2 and TRBJ2-3, with D maybe TRBD2 (6 bases). Trimming took off 4 bases at V and 6 bases at J, with 11 bases between the two ends. This CDR3 spans 13 amino acids. CDR1 and CDR2 (germline): SNHLY, FYNNEI. The CDR3 here is CASSGTTWDTQYF. CDR3 nucleotide sequence: TGTGCCAGCAGTGGGACTACTTGGGATACGCAGTATTTT.

This clone turned up a few times. The V and J genes are TRBV21-1 and TRBJ1-6. TRBV21-1 has pseudogene status. The CDR3 runs 14 residues. CDR3 region: CASLESSYNSPLHF. As DNA, the CDR3 is TGTGCCAGCCTCGAGAGCTCCTATAATTCACCCCTCCACTTT.

This sequence joins TRBV3-1 (or the pseudogene TRBV3-2) and TRBJ1-1; tentative D call: TRBD1 (6 bases). The CDR3 is 13 residues long. The V end lost 1 base, the J end lost 11 bases, and 14 bases lay between the germline ends. The germline V gene has CDR1 LGHDT and CDR2 YNNKEL (reference sequence). CDR3 nucleotide sequence: TGTGCCAGCAGCCAAGGAAGGGGGGGACTCGCTTTCTTT. Amino acid sequence: CASSQGRGGLAFF.